These T cell receptor beta chains were read from a single sample in a study of STAT3 mutations in large granular lymphocyte leukemia. Profiled with immunoSEQ multiplex PCR; TCRdb holds only in-frame clones, not every one. The sample yields approximately 1,300 clones, approximately 2.2% seen once. The sample taken for sequencing was PBMCs. The source is a human donor with T large granular lymphocyte leukemia. Some clones in this sample may be carry-over from other donors' samples. Each CDR3 is given with its conserved first and last residue. The D gene is left open where the match is weak. The listing skips clone size in some rows; elsewhere it reads once, few, many or a size class.

V: TRBV5-1; size: few; D: .; length: 13; J: TRBJ1-1; DNA: TGCGCCAGCAGCTTGGAGAGAGTCACTGAAGCTTTCTTT; CDR3: CASSLERVTEAFF
V: TRBV28; size: .; D: TRBD1; length: 14; J: TRBJ1-5; DNA: TGTGCCAGCAGAAACAGGGGGCTGGAGCAGCCCCAGCATTTT; CDR3: CASRNRGLEQPQHF
V: TRBV7-8; size: .; D: TRBD1; length: 16; J: TRBJ1-1; DNA: TGTGCCAGCAGCCTCGGGACAGAGTGGAGGAACACTGAAGCTTTCTTT; CDR3: CASSLGTEWRNTEAFF
V: TRBV28; size: few; D: .; length: 15; J: TRBJ2-7; DNA: TGTGCCAGCAGTTCCGGGACCGCCCCCTTAGGCGAGCAGTACTTC; CDR3: CASSSGTAPLGEQYF
V: TRBV4-3; size: few; D: .; length: 13; J: TRBJ2-7; DNA: TGCGCCAGCAGCCAAGATTTGGGGGCGGTGCAGTACTTC; CDR3: CASSQDLGAVQYF
V: TRBV28; size: .; D: .; length: 16; J: TRBJ2-1; DNA: TGTGCCAGCAGTTTAGGACTCCCGAGCTCCTACAATGAGCAGTTCTTC; CDR3: CASSLGLPSSYNEQFF
V: TRBV10-3; size: .; D: .; length: 11; J: TRBJ2-7; DNA: TGTGCCATCAGTGAGGAGTACGAGCAGTACTTC; CDR3: CAISEEYEQYF
V: TRBV29-1; size: .; D: .; length: 13; J: TRBJ2-1; DNA: TGCAGCGTTGAGCGGGACGCCTACAATGAGCAGTTCTTC; CDR3: CSVERDAYNEQFF
V: TRBV7-9; size: few; D: TRBD1; length: 13; J: TRBJ2-1; DNA: TGTGCCAGCATCCTAGGGGGCGGAAATGAGCAGTTCTTC; CDR3: CASILGGGNEQFF
V: TRBV30; size: few; D: .; length: 13; J: TRBJ1-2; DNA: TGTGCCTGTTTGGACACGAGGATCTATGGCTACACCTTC; CDR3: CACLDTRIYGYTF
V: TRBV5-1; size: medium-sized; D: .; length: 11; J: TRBJ2-7; DNA: TGCGCCAGCAGCTTGGGTCCCGAGCAGTACTTC; CDR3: CASSLGPEQYF
V: TRBV30; size: few; D: .; length: 15; J: TRBJ1-1; DNA: TGTGCCTGGAGAGAGCTGACAGTTCTGAACACTGAAGCTTTCTTT; CDR3: CAWRELTVLNTEAFF
V: TRBV4-3; size: few; D: .; length: 15; J: TRBJ1-5; DNA: TGCGCCAGCAGCCAAGATCAACGTGGAGATCAGCCCCAGCATTTT; CDR3: CASSQDQRGDQPQHF
V: TRBV7-2; size: .; D: .; length: 15; J: TRBJ1-2; DNA: TGTGCCAGCACCACTACCTCCGGCAGGAACTATGGCTACACCTTC; CDR3: CASTTTSGRNYGYTF
V: TRBV9; size: .; D: .; length: 15; J: TRBJ2-2; DNA: TGTGCCAGCAGCGTATCGCAAGACCGAGCCGGGCAGCTGTTTTTT; CDR3: CASSVSQDRAGQLFF
V: TRBV7-2; size: few; D: TRBD2; length: 15; J: TRBJ2-1; DNA: TGTGCCAGCAGCTCAGGGACTAGCGGCTACAATGAGCAGTTCTTC; CDR3: CASSSGTSGYNEQFF
V: TRBV30; size: .; D: .; length: 11; J: TRBJ1-4; DNA: TGTGCCTGGGGTGTTAATGAAAAACTGTTTTTT; CDR3: CAWGVNEKLFF
V: TRBV6-6; size: medium-sized; D: .; length: 15; J: TRBJ1-4; DNA: TGTGCCAGCAGTTACACGGGGCGGGGACTGGAGGGCCTGTTTTTT; CDR3: CASSYTGRGLEGLFF
V: TRBV19; size: .; D: TRBD1; length: 14; J: TRBJ1-5; DNA: TGTGCCAGTAGTCTGGGACAGCCTCATCAGCCCCAGCATTTT; CDR3: CASSLGQPHQPQHF
V: TRBV7-9; size: few; D: TRBD1; length: 12; J: TRBJ2-5; DNA: TGTGCCAGCAGCTGGGACAGGGAGACCCAGTACTTC; CDR3: CASSWDRETQYF
V: TRBV7-8; size: few; D: .; length: 16; J: TRBJ1-6; DNA: TGTGCCAGCAGCCCGGTGGACGACAGGAGGCGTTCACCCCTCCACTTT; CDR3: CASSPVDDRRRSPLHF
V: TRBV30; size: .; D: TRBD1; length: 12; J: TRBJ1-2; DNA: TGTGCCTGGAGTGTAACAGGGGATGGCTACACCTTC; CDR3: CAWSVTGDGYTF
V: TRBV27; size: .; D: TRBD2; length: 13; J: TRBJ2-5; DNA: TGTGCCAGCAGTTCCCAACCTAGCGGAGCTCAGTACTTC; CDR3: CASSSQPSGAQYF
V: TRBV28; size: few; D: .; length: 14; J: TRBJ1-2; DNA: TGTGCCAGCAGTTTATATGGGGAAGGGTATGGCTACACCTTC; CDR3: CASSLYGEGYGYTF
V: TRBV27; size: few; D: .; length: 11; J: TRBJ2-7; DNA: TGTGCCAGCAGTGGCTCCTACGAGCAGTACTTC; CDR3: CASSGSYEQYF
V: TRBV7-9; size: few; D: .; length: 13; J: TRBJ2-7; DNA: TGTGCCAGCAGCTCCCGGGACTCCTACGAGCAGTACTTC; CDR3: CASSSRDSYEQYF
V: TRBV29-1; size: .; D: .; length: 13; J: TRBJ1-1; DNA: TGCAGCGTTGAAGGGAGGTCGGCCACTGAAGCTTTCTTT; CDR3: CSVEGRSATEAFF